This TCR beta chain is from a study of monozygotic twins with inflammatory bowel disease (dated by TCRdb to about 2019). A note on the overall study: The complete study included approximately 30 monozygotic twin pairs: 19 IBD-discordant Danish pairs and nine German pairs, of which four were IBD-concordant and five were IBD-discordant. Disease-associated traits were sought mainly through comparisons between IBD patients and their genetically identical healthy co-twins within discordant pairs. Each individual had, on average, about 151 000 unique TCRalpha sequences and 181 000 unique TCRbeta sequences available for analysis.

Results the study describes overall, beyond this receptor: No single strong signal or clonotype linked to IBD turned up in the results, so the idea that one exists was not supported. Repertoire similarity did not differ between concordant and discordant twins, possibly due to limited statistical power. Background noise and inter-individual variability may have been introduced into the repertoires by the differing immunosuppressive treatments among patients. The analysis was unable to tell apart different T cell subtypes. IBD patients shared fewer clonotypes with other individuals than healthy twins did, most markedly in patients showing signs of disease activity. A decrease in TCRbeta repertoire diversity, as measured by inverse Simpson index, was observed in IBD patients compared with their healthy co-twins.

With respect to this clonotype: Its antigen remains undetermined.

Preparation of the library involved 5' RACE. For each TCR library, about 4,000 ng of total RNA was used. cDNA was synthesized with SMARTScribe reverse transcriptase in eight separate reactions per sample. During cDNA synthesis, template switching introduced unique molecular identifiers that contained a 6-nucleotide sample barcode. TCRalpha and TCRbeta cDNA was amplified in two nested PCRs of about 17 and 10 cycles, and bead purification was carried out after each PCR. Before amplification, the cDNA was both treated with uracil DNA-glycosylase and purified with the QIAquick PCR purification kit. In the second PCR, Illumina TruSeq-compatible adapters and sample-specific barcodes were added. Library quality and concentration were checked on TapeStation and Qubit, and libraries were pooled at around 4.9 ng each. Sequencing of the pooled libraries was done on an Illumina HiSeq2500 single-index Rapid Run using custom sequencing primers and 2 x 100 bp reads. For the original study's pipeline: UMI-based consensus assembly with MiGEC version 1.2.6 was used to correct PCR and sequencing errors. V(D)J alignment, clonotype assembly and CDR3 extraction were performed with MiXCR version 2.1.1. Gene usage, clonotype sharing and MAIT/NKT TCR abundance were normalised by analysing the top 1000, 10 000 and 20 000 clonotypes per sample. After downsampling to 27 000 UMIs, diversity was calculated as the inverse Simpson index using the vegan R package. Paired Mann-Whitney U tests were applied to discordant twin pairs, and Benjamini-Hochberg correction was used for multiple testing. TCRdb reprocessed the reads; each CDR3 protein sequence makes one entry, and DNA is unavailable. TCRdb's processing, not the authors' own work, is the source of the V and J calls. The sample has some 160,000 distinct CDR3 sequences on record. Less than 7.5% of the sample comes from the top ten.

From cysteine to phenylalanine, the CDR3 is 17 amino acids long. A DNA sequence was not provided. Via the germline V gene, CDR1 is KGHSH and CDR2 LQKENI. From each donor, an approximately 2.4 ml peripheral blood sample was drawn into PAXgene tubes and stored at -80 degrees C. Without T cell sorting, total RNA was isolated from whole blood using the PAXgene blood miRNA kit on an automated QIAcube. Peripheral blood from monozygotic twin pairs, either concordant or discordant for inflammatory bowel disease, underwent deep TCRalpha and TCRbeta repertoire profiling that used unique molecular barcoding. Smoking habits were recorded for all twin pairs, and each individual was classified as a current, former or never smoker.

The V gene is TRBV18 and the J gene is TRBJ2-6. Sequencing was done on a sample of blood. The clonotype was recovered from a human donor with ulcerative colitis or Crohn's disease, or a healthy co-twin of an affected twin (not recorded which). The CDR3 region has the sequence CASSEGAPLSGANVLTF.